This TCR beta chain comes out of a study of OX40 agonist ivuxolimab in advanced cancers. Study outcomes and limitations: Some patients who did not respond also had low normalized T-cell clonal expansion. Individuals who were partial responders at 0.1-3.0 mg/kg had clonal expansion that ranked among the lowest.

Remarks on this clone: Its antigen is unknown.

The method was immunoSEQ multiplex PCR; TCRdb's version includes in-frame clones alone and lacks a portion of them. Counted here are some 10,000 clones, around nine tenths occurring once; the ten biggest clones make up under 30%. Trimming took off 0 bases at V and 3 bases at J, with 7 bases between the two ends. Germline V gene data show CDR1 as SGHKS and CDR2 as YYEKEE (reference sequence). The CDR3 has 13 amino acids. This clonotype originated in an adult with an advanced solid tumor such as melanoma, head and neck, liver or kidney cancer. The sample in question was CD4+ or CD8+ T cells sorted from blood, obtained in a trial of the OX40 agonist ivuxolimab. The chain has TRBV5-5 and TRBJ2-7; D gene unclear. The CDR3 here is CASSLEDRYEQYF. DNA of the CDR3: TGTGCCAGCAGCTTGGAAGACCGCTACGAGCAGTACTTC.